This TCR beta chain was sequenced for a study of T cells in Graves' hyperthyroidism and ophthalmopathy. Remarks on this clonotype: What it binds is unknown.

The CDR3 covers 15 residues. In germline, CDR1 is MDHEN, CDR2 SYDVKM. The J segment lost 5 bases and the V segment lost 8 bases, leaving 12 bases of the junction unmatched. Uncontrolled infection, other autoimmune disease, pregnancy or lactation led to exclusion. Predating any ophthalmopathy symptoms, the blood sample was taken at first hyperthyroidism diagnosis. Amplified TCR beta CDR3 regions derived from RNA transcripts. The TCR CDR3 first-round RT-PCR relied on the HTBI primer set. Via MiXCR, TCRdb re-called the multiplex PCR reads, giving one row per CDR3 protein. The sample shows nearly 600,000 distinct CDR3 sequences, roughly 13% of them seen only once. Study results and caveats: The blood repertoire included most of the expanded thyroid clonotypes above 0.001.

The chain employs TRBV28 and TRBJ1-1, with 9 bases lining up with TRBD1. This TCR was sampled from a woman in her 30s with Graves' hyperthyroidism that later progressed to Graves' ophthalmopathy. The specimen was blood. CDR3 protein: CASSSPTGGDTEAFF. CDR3 sequence (DNA): TGTGCCAGCTCTTCCCCCACAGGGGGCGATACTGAAGCTTTCTTT.